These T cell receptor beta chains were read from a single sample in a study of vaccination and CD4 T cells after COVID-19. No antigens are known for them. From the PCR reads, TCRdb called clonotypes with MiXCR, one entry per CDR3 protein. The sample records around 16,000 distinct CDR3 sequences, roughly 50% being singletons. The sample here was CD4+ T cells from blood, cultured in vitro, taken about 7 months after SARS-CoV-2 vaccination. All receptors come from a human donor who had recovered from COVID-19. Both conserved end residues are part of each CDR3. D genes are given only for firm matches. Only part of the rows carry a size: once, few, many, or a class if the clone is expanded.

v_gene: TRBV7-2
j_gene: TRBJ2-3
d_gene: TRBD1
abundance: -
CDR3aa: CASSSRGLGDTQYF
CDR3nt: TGTGCCAGCAGCTCCAGGGGGCTGGGGGATACGCAGTATTTT

v_gene: TRBV6-5
j_gene: TRBJ2-5
d_gene: TRBD2
abundance: few
CDR3aa: CASSSAGVETQYF
CDR3nt: TGTGCCAGCAGTTCGGCGGGGGTGGAGACCCAGTACTTC

v_gene: TRBV5-6
j_gene: TRBJ2-5
d_gene: -
abundance: once
CDR3aa: CASTREYQETQYF
CDR3nt: TGTGCCAGCACTCGAGAGTACCAAGAGACCCAGTACTTC

v_gene: TRBV24-1
j_gene: TRBJ2-5
d_gene: -
abundance: few
CDR3aa: CATASRETQYF
CDR3nt: TGTGCCACCGCATCCCGGGAGACCCAGTACTTC

v_gene: TRBV20-1
j_gene: TRBJ2-5
d_gene: TRBD2
abundance: few
CDR3aa: CSASEPVTSVGETQYF
CDR3nt: TGCAGTGCTAGTGAACCTGTCACTAGCGTGGGAGAGACCCAGTACTTC

v_gene: TRBV27
j_gene: TRBJ2-6
d_gene: TRBD1
abundance: few
CDR3aa: CASSRRDRGGSGANVLTF
CDR3nt: TGTGCCAGCAGTCGCAGGGACAGGGGGGGCTCTGGGGCCAACGTCCTGACTTTC

v_gene: TRBV4-1
j_gene: TRBJ2-7
d_gene: -
abundance: -
CDR3aa: CVSSRIGRDTEQYF
CDR3nt: TGCGTCAGCAGCCGCATTGGCCGGGACACCGAGCAGTACTTC

v_gene: TRBV7-2
j_gene: TRBJ1-5
d_gene: -
abundance: -
CDR3aa: CASSLYGRDHQPQHF
CDR3nt: TGTGCCAGCAGCTTATATGGCAGGGACCATCAGCCCCAGCATTTT

v_gene: TRBV19
j_gene: TRBJ2-3
d_gene: -
abundance: medium-sized
CDR3aa: CASSPTRADTQYF
CDR3nt: TGTGCCAGTAGTCCGACTCGGGCAGATACGCAGTATTTT

v_gene: TRBV6-1
j_gene: TRBJ2-6
d_gene: -
abundance: few
CDR3aa: CASRTGNSGANVLTF
CDR3nt: TGTGCCAGCAGAACAGGAAACTCTGGGGCCAACGTCCTGACTTTC

v_gene: TRBV15
j_gene: TRBJ1-3
d_gene: -
abundance: few
CDR3aa: CATSRRPSSGNTIYF
CDR3nt: TGTGCCACCAGCAGAAGACCGAGCTCTGGAAACACCATATATTTT

v_gene: TRBV20-1
j_gene: TRBJ1-5
d_gene: -
abundance: -
CDR3aa: CSARSRGGPDSNQPQHF
CDR3nt: TGCAGTGCTAGGTCCCGTGGGGGGCCAGACTCCAATCAGCCCCAGCATTTT

v_gene: TRBV20-1
j_gene: TRBJ2-3
d_gene: -
abundance: -
CDR3aa: CSASEGGDTDTQYF
CDR3nt: TGCAGTGCTAGCGAAGGAGGGGACACAGATACGCAGTATTTT

v_gene: TRBV11-3
j_gene: TRBJ2-1
d_gene: -
abundance: once
CDR3aa: CASSLVRGSYNEQFF
CDR3nt: TGTGCCAGCAGCTTGGTCCGGGGCTCCTACAATGAGCAGTTCTTC

v_gene: TRBV7-9
j_gene: TRBJ2-3
d_gene: TRBD1
abundance: few
CDR3aa: CASSPGTGGDTQYF
CDR3nt: TGTGCCAGCAGCCCAGGGACAGGTGGGGATACGCAGTATTTT

v_gene: TRBV6-1
j_gene: TRBJ2-3
d_gene: -
abundance: once
CDR3aa: CASSRTGSTDTQYF
CDR3nt: TGTGCCAGCAGTAGGACGGGGAGCACAGATACGCAGTATTTT

v_gene: TRBV2
j_gene: TRBJ1-5
d_gene: -
abundance: -
CDR3aa: CASSEEVRGWGSDQPQHF
CDR3nt: TGTGCCAGCAGTGAAGAGGTCAGGGGCTGGGGTTCAGATCAGCCCCAGCATTTT